The clone carrying this T cell receptor (beta chain) was detected many times. Its specificity is unknown. These data originate in a study of CD8+CD57+ T cells in acquired aplastic anemia. Study-level findings and limits: Between the patient and control groups, CD8+ Simpson's diversity did not differ significantly.

The CDR3 loop spans 12 amino acids. Germline V lookup: CDR1 DFQATT, CDR2 SNEGSKA (reference sequence). The V and J ends lost 3 bases and 0 bases respectively, with 3 bases between them. Researchers used genomic DNA as the template to profile TCR beta VDJ and CDR3. MiXCR, run by TCRdb on the reads, gives a single entry per CDR3 protein. This table has about half a million distinct CDR3 sequences, approximately 33% appearing once. The sequenced patients had an expansion of CD8+CD57+ cells seen by flow cytometry. Blood sampling was performed on the patients, and none of them had received therapy by then.

Sequenced sample: sorted CD4+, CD8+, or CD8+CD57+ T cells (not recorded which) from PBMCs. The genes are TRBV20-1 and TRBJ1-3; D remains unclear. This clonotype originated in a human donor with aplastic anemia. The CDR3 DNA reads as TGCAGTGCTAGCGGCTCTGGAAACACCATATATTTT. This sequence encodes CSASGSGNTIYF.